The 26 T cell receptor beta chains presented below share a single source sample, sequenced in a study of shared clonotypes between healthy human individuals. Sequenced by immunoSEQ multiplex PCR; TCRdb stores in-frame clones only, minus some. Of about 300,000 clones listed, about 74% are singletons. Sequenced material: memory CD4+ T cells sorted from blood. Stated subset: CD45RA-negative fraction. These receptors all stem from a man aged 30-40 years in good health.

This chain connects TRBV7-9 to TRBJ2-5; D gene ambiguous. The CDR3 is 12 residues long. Germline V gene sequence: CDR1 SEHNR, CDR2 FQNEAQ (reference sequence). V was cut by 3 bases and J by 4 bases, with 6 bases left in between. Here the CDR3 DNA reads TGTGCCAGCAGCTTGACCTTAGAGACCCAGTACTTC. It is translated as CASSLTLETQYF. Filled out from reference TRBV7-9 and TRBJ2-5, the complete variable domain reads DTGVSQNPRHKITKRGQNVTFRCDPISEHNRLYWYRQTLGQGPEFLTYFQNEAQLEKSRLLSDRFSAERPKGSFSTLEIQRTEQGDSAMYLCASSLTLETQYFGPGTRLLVL.

The V call is TRBV7-2, the J call TRBJ2-1; 7 positions agree with TRBD2. The CDR3 loop spans 14 amino acids. Germline CDR1 reads SGHTA; CDR2 reads FQGNSA. V trimming: 4 bases; J trimming: 3 bases; junction bases outside the gene matches: 3. The CDR3 reads CASSSPSGYNEQFF. In DNA form, the CDR3 reads TGTGCCAGCAGCTCACCTAGCGGCTACAATGAGCAGTTCTTC. Complete variable domain (other parts from reference TRBV7-2 and TRBJ2-1): GAGVSQSPSNKVTEKGKDVELRCDPISGHTALYWYRQSLGQGLEFLIYFQGNSAPDKSGLPSDRFSAERTGGSVSTLTIQRTQQEDSAVYLCASSSPSGYNEQFFGPGTRLTVL.

V and J are TRBV25-1 and TRBJ1-3; 8 bases fit TRBD1. With V trimmed by 3 bases and J by 4 bases, 5 bases remained unmatched. The CDR3 is 15 residues long. CDR1 is MGHDK and CDR2 is SYGVNS in the germline V gene. This CDR3 is CASSDIDRGGNTIYF. The CDR3 DNA sequence: TGTGCCAGCAGTGATATCGACAGGGGAGGAAACACCATATATTTT.

This chain uses TRBV29-1 with TRBJ1-1; 7 bases fit TRBD1. Trimming at V came to 3 bases and at J to 11 bases, leaving 9 bases not matched to a gene. CDR1 is SQVTM, CDR2 ANQGSEA, per germline. This CDR3 comprises 12 residues. The CDR3 bases are TGCAGCGTTGATAAAGACAGGGAACGCGCTTTCTTT. Residues: CSVDKDRERAFF. Supplemented by reference TRBV29-1 and TRBJ1-1, the full variable domain reads SAVISQKPSRDICQRGTSLTIQCQVDSQVTMMFWYRQQPGQSLTLIATANQGSEATYESGFVIDKFPISRPNLTFSTLTVSNMSPEDSSIYLCSVDKDRERAFFGQGTRLTVV.

This sequence joins TRBV7-8 and TRBJ2-5; tentative D call: TRBD2 (6 bases). The V gene's germline CDR1 is SGHVS and CDR2 FQNEAQ. The CDR3 has 15 amino acids. V was clipped by 2 bases and J by 6 bases, with 16 bases between them. The CDR3 DNA is TGTGCCAGCAGCTTAAAAGACGGGACTCACCAGACCCAGTACTTC. Residues: CASSLKDGTHQTQYF.

The CDR3 sequence is CAWSRGRGSGYTF. The DNA for the CDR3 is TGTGCCTGGAGTCGAGGGAGAGGGAGTGGCTACACCTTC. The chain combines TRBV30 with TRBJ1-2; the D is unclear. CDR1 is GTSNPN and CDR2 is SVGIG in the germline V gene (reference sequence). The CDR3 loop spans 13 amino acids. Trimming removed 2 bases from V and 7 bases from J, with 14 bases in between.

The chain has TRBV5-1 and TRBJ2-5, with D unclear. Trimming removed 0 bases from V and 1 base from J, with 10 bases in between. In germline, CDR1 is SGHRS, CDR2 YFSETQ. There are 15 residues in the CDR3. CDR3 sequence reads: CASSLETGSQETQYF. The CDR3 coding sequence is TGCGCCAGCAGCTTGGAGACGGGTTCCCAAGAGACCCAGTACTTC.

This sequence joins TRBV5-5 and TRBJ2-1; D not resolved. Trimming shortened V by 1 base and J by 0 bases, and 8 bases separated the two germline ends. Germline V gene lookup returns CDR1 SGHKS and CDR2 YYEKEE (reference sequence). This CDR3 is 15 amino acids long. CDR3 protein: CASSLFSTSYNEQFF. CDR3 bases: TGTGCCAGCAGCTTGTTCTCTACCTCCTACAATGAGCAGTTCTTC.

This clone turned up a few times. The V and J genes are TRBV6-5 and TRBJ2-7, with TRBD1 as a possible D gene (5 bases). V was shortened by 0 bases and J by 4 bases, with 13 bases between the two germline ends. Germline-derived CDR1 and CDR2 are MNHEY and SVGAGI. The CDR3 runs 15 residues. The CDR3 sequence: CASSYSPAGQYEQYF. The CDR3 nucleotides read TGTGCCAGCAGTTACTCCCCAGCAGGGCAATACGAGCAGTACTTC.

The chain couples TRBV5-4 to TRBJ2-1, with 13 bases aligning to TRBD2. The CDR3 extends over 16 amino acids. Germline-derived CDR1 and CDR2 are SGHNT and YYREEE (reference sequence). J lost 4 bases, V lost 4 bases, and 5 bases had no gene match. This chain's CDR3 is CASSTATSGRYNEQFF. CDR3 sequence (DNA): TGTGCCAGCAGCACGGCGACTAGCGGGAGGTACAATGAGCAGTTCTTC.

This clone occurred once. The chain joins TRBV27 to TRBJ2-1, with D perhaps TRBD2 (5 bases). From germline, CDR1 is MNHEY and CDR2 SMNVEV (reference sequence). There are 16 residues in the CDR3. V was shortened by 2 bases and J by 1 base, with 12 bases between the two germline ends. The CDR3: CASSLRGPPSYNEQFF. As DNA, the CDR3 is TGTGCCAGCAGTTTACGAGGGCCGCCTTCCTACAATGAGCAGTTCTTC.

The chain carries TRBV5-1 and TRBJ2-7; D call uncertain. The CDR3 loop spans 13 amino acids. Per germline, CDR1 SGHRS and CDR2 YFSETQ. The V gene lost 0 bases and the J gene lost 4 bases, with 8 bases spanning the gap. CDR3 residues: CASSLEAIYEQYF. The CDR3 DNA reads as TGCGCCAGCAGCTTGGAAGCGATATACGAGCAGTACTTC. Using reference TRBV5-1 and TRBJ2-7 for the parts outside the CDR3, the full variable domain is KAGVTQTPRYLIKTRGQQVTLSCSPISGHRSVSWYQQTPGQGLQFLFEYFSETQRNKGNFPGRFSGRQFSNSRSEMNVSTLELGDSALYLCASSLEAIYEQYFGPGTRLTVT.

The table lists this clone with a few counts. The CDR3 region is CSAKKDEKLFF. CDR3 DNA sequence: TGCAGTGCTAAGAAGGATGAAAAACTGTTTTTT. The V call is TRBV20-1, the J call TRBJ1-4; D gene ambiguous. The CDR3 runs to 11 residues. Trimming stripped 4 bases from V and 6 bases from J, with 6 bases between. Germline V lookup: CDR1 DFQATT, CDR2 SNEGSKA (reference sequence).

The V gene is TRBV4-2, the J gene TRBJ2-1; the match to TRBD1 covers 7 bases. This CDR3 spans 15 amino acids. Germline loops: CDR1 LGHNA, CDR2 YNFKEQ. Trimming removed 2 bases from V and 8 bases from J; junction bases left unmatched: 9. CDR3: CASSQTSFTGDEQFF. The CDR3 DNA reads as TGTGCCAGCAGCCAAACTTCGTTTACAGGGGATGAGCAGTTCTTC.

The gene calls are TRBV2 and TRBJ2-3, with 7 bases identical to TRBD1. Germline loops: CDR1 SNHLY, CDR2 FYNNEI. The CDR3 sequence is 12 residues long. The CDR3 loop is CAMTGYTDTQYF. CDR3 nucleotides: TGTGCAATGACAGGGTACACAGATACGCAGTATTTT.

This chain links TRBV14 with TRBJ1-4; tentative D call: TRBD1 (6 bases). This CDR3 has 16 amino acids. Between the trimmed V and J ends, which lost 0 bases and 7 bases, there was a span of 15 bases. The germline gives CDR1 SGHDN, CDR2 FVKESK. The CDR3 nucleotides read TGTGCCAGCAGCCAAGATCGGCCAGGGGCGGGTGAAAAACTGTTTTTT. As protein: CASSQDRPGAGEKLFF.

In this sample, this clone turned up many times. The genes are TRBV7-2 and TRBJ2-1; 8 bases agree with TRBD1. Trimming took 5 bases from V and 9 from J; bases not matched to a gene: 6. The CDR3 is 13 residues long. The germline V gene encodes CDR1 SGHTA and CDR2 FQGNSA. This CDR3 reads CASSPDTGGEQFF. The CDR3 nucleotides are TGTGCCAGCAGCCCGGATACAGGGGGTGAGCAGTTCTTC.

The chain couples TRBV6-6 to TRBJ2-5; D is uncertain. From germline, CDR1 is MNHNY and CDR2 SVGAGI (reference sequence). V dropped 6 bases and J dropped 1 base, with 6 bases sitting between them. The CDR3 runs to 12 residues. The CDR3, as DNA: TGTGCCAGCAGCCAGGCCCAAGAGACCCAGTACTTC. This encodes CASSQAQETQYF.

This sequence joins TRBV15 and TRBJ2-4; possible D gene TRBD1, 5 bases. The CDR3 runs 14 residues. Germline CDR1 and CDR2: LNHNV and YYDKDF (reference sequence). Trimming pared 0 bases from V and 7 bases from J, leaving 10 bases between. Here the CDR3 reads CATSRDPGMNIQYF. The CDR3 DNA reads as TGTGCCACCAGCAGAGATCCAGGGATGAACATTCAGTACTTC.

V gene TRBV9 combines with J gene TRBJ2-4, with D possibly TRBD2 on 5 matching bases. The CDR3 has 15 residues. With 4 bases removed from V and 1 base from J, the gap between germline ends came to 12 bases. Germline assignment: CDR1 SGDLS and CDR2 YYNGEE. The CDR3 loop reads CASSPVDSAKNIQYF. CDR3 DNA: TGTGCCAGCAGCCCAGTGGACTCCGCCAAAAACATTCAGTACTTC.

There are many counts of this clone. The gene calls are TRBV14 and TRBJ2-3, with 11 bases matching TRBD1. The germline gives CDR1 SGHDN, CDR2 FVKESK. After removal of 3 bases from V and 5 bases from J, the junction contained 7 bases not matched to a gene. The CDR3 has 16 residues. The CDR3 loop is CASSQLGQGVRDTQYF. CDR3 DNA: TGTGCCAGCAGCCAGTTGGGACAGGGGGTCCGAGATACGCAGTATTTT.

The V call is TRBV4-1, the J call TRBJ1-5; D call uncertain. CDR1 is MGHRA and CDR2 is YSYEKL in the germline V gene. V was shortened by 8 bases and J by 4 bases, with 12 bases between the two germline ends. The CDR3 runs 13 residues. This chain's CDR3 is CASSGLLNQPQHF. Written as DNA, the CDR3 is TGCGCCAGCTCTGGACTTCTAAATCAGCCCCAGCATTTT.

A few counts support this clone. The chain uses TRBV5-6 and TRBJ2-3; possible D gene TRBD2, 5 bases. Germline lookup yields CDR1 SGHDT and CDR2 YYEEEE. V shed 4 bases and J shed 5 bases, with 5 bases lying between them. This CDR3 has 11 residues. DNA for the CDR3: TGTGCCAGCAGCGAGGGAGATACGCAGTATTTT. It is translated as CASSEGDTQYF.

This clone has at least ten counts. This rearrangement joins TRBV10-3 to TRBJ2-6; no clear D. Germline V lookup: CDR1 ENHRY, CDR2 SYGVKD. This CDR3 is built from 14 residues. The ends were cut back, 4 bases at V and 1 base at J, with 5 bases in the middle. CDR3: CAISVISGANVLTF. CDR3 nucleotide sequence: TGTGCCATCAGTGTGATATCTGGGGCCAACGTCCTGACTTTC.

The rearrangement joins TRBV27 to TRBJ1-1, with D possibly matching TRBD1 (5 bases). Germline V gene sequence: CDR1 MNHEY, CDR2 SMNVEV (reference sequence). CDR3 size: 15 residues. V was pared by 2 bases and J by 8 bases, with 18 bases between. CDR3: CASSLGMGQNYEAFF. CDR3 nucleotide sequence: TGTGCCAGCAGTTTAGGAATGGGGCAAAATTACGAAGCTTTCTTT.

This clone was counted a few times. The CDR3 DNA follows: TGTGCCAGCAGCCCAACGACAGGTTCTCTCGAGCAGTACTTC. Translating it yields CASSPTTGSLEQYF. The chain carries TRBV5-4 and TRBJ2-7, with D tentatively TRBD1 (6 bases). V was cut by 4 bases and J by 6 bases, with 17 bases left in between. Germline V CDR1 and CDR2: SGHNT, YYREEE (reference sequence). CDR3 length: 14 residues.